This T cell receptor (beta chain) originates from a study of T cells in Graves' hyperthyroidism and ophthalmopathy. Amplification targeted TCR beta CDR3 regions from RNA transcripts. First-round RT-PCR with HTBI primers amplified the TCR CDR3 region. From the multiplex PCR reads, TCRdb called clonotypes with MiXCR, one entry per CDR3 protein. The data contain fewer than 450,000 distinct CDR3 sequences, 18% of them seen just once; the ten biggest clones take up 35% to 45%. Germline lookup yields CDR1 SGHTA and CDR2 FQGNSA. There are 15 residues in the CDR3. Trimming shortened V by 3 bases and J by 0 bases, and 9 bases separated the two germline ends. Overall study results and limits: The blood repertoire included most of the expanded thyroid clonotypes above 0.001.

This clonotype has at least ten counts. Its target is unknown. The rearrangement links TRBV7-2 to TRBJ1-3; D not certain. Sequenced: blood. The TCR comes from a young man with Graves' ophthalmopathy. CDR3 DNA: TGTGCCAGCAGCTTGAGACGGGACTCTGGAAACACCATATATTTT. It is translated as CASSLRRDSGNTIYF.